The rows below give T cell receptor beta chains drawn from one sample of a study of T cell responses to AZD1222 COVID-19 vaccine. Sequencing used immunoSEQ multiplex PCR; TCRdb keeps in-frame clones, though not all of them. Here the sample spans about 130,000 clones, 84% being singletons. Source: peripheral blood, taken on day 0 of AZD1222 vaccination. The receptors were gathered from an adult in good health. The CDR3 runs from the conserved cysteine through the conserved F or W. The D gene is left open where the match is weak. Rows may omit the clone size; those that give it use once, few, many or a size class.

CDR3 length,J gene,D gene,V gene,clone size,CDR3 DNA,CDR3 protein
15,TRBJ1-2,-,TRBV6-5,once,TGTGCCAGCAGTTACTCAATTGACAGAGGCTATGGCTACACCTTC,CASSYSIDRGYGYTF
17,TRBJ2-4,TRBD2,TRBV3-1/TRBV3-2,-,TGTGCCAGCAGCCAAGACCCTAGCGGGGGGCCTCAAAACATTCAGTACTTC,CASSQDPSGGPQNIQYF
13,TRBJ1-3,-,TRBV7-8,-,TGTGCCAGCAGCCCTAACTCTGGAAACACCATATATTTT,CASSPNSGNTIYF
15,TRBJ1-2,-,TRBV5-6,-,TGTGCCAGCAGCCCCGGGGGCCACTCTAACTATGGCTACACCTTC,CASSPGGHSNYGYTF
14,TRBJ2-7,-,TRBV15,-,TGTGCCACCAGCGGCCGCCGGACGGACTACGAGCAGTACTTC,CATSGRRTDYEQYF
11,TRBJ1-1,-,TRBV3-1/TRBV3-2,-,TGTGCCAGCAGCCAGGGGGCAGAAGCTTTCTTT,CASSQGAEAFF
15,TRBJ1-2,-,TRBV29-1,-,TGCAGCGTTAACCGCCCTGGGAGTGAGGTCTATGGCTACACCTTC,CSVNRPGSEVYGYTF
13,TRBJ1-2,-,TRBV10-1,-,TGCGCCAGCAGTGAGGGTAGAAACTATGGCTACACCTTC,CASSEGRNYGYTF
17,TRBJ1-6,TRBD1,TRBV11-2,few,TGTGCCAGCAGCTTAGAAGGGACAGGGGCTAATAATTCACCCCTCCACTTT,CASSLEGTGANNSPLHF
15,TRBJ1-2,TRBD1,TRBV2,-,TGTGCCAGCACCCAAGACGGACAGGCCCCATATGGCTACACCTTC,CASTQDGQAPYGYTF
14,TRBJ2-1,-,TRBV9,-,TGTGCCAGCAGCGTACGGGCGGGCTATGGTGAGCAGTTCTTC,CASSVRAGYGEQFF
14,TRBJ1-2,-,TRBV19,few,TGTGCCAGTAGTTCTACTTCAGGGGAGGATGGCTACACCTTC,CASSSTSGEDGYTF
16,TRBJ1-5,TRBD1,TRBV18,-,TGTGCCAGCTCACCAGAGGGCGGGTCAGGGGGGCAGCCCCAGCATTTT,CASSPEGGSGGQPQHF
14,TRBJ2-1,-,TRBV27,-,TGTGCCAGCAGTTTTACGGACAACCCGAATGAGCAGTTCTTC,CASSFTDNPNEQFF